This TCR beta chain is drawn from a study of immune evolution from preneoplasia to lung adenocarcinoma. Study results and limitations: Top clone share appeared to fall from AAH through AIS, MIA, adenocarcinoma.

Measured with immunoSEQ multiplex PCR; TCRdb has only the in-frame clones, and not every one. Of under 3,500 clones listed, 65% to 90% are singletons. This CDR3 is 15 amino acids long. V gave up 2 bases and J gave up 1 base, with 10 bases separating them. Per the germline V gene, CDR1 is SGHAT and CDR2 is FQNNGV. Comment on this clone: Antigen: not known.

This clonotype originated in a person aged 55-80 years with invasive lung adenocarcinoma. The sequencing sample was made of FFPE invasive lung adenocarcinoma tissue. The genes are TRBV11-2 and TRBJ2-3, with D perhaps TRBD2 (6 bases). The CDR3, as DNA: TGTGCCAGCAGCTTAAGGAGCGGGCGCACAGATACGCAGTATTTT. This codes for CASSLRSGRTDTQYF.